This is a list of T cell receptor beta chains from one sample in a study of T cells in Graves' hyperthyroidism and ophthalmopathy. TCRdb re-called the multiplex PCR reads through MiXCR, storing one row per CDR3 protein. The sample holds about 570,000 distinct CDR3 sequences, approximately 44% seen once. The sample comprised peripheral blood or thyroid tissue (not recorded which). Every receptor here comes from an adult woman with Graves' disease, either hyperthyroidism or ophthalmopathy (not recorded which). The CDR3 runs from the conserved cysteine through the conserved F or W. A D gene is named only where the DNA matches it firmly. For some rows the clone size is stated as once, few or many, or as a class when expanded; others skip it.

V gene: TRBV20-1; J gene: TRBJ1-1; clone size: .; D gene: TRBD1; CDR3 DNA: TGCACTTTCCTGAAAGACAGGGTGAACACTGAAGCTTTCTTT; CDR3 protein: CTFLKDRVNTEAFF
V gene: TRBV20-1; J gene: TRBJ2-5; clone size: .; D gene: .; CDR3 DNA: TGCAGTGCTACGAAGGCGGGGGCACAAAAGACCCAGTACTTC; CDR3 protein: CSATKAGAQKTQYF
V gene: TRBV28; J gene: TRBJ1-5; clone size: .; D gene: .; CDR3 DNA: TGTGCCAGCAGTTCCCTCCAGCCCCAGCATTTT; CDR3 protein: CASSSLQPQHF
V gene: TRBV10-3; J gene: TRBJ2-1; clone size: .; D gene: .; CDR3 DNA: TGTGCCACCAGTGAGGGGGGGGACTCCAAGCAGTTCTTC; CDR3 protein: CATSEGGDSKQFF
V gene: TRBV7-9; J gene: TRBJ1-1; clone size: .; D gene: TRBD1; CDR3 DNA: TGTGCCAGCAGCCGGGAGGCCAGACAGGGAGCTTTCTTT; CDR3 protein: CASSREARQGAFF
V gene: TRBV10-2; J gene: TRBJ1-2; clone size: .; D gene: .; CDR3 DNA: TGCGCCAGCAGTGAGAGGGAGCGACCTAACTATGGCTACACCTTC; CDR3 protein: CASSERERPNYGYTF
V gene: TRBV18; J gene: TRBJ1-3; clone size: few; D gene: .; CDR3 DNA: TGTGCCAGCTCACCAAGGCAGCTAAGCTCTGGAAACACCATATATTTT; CDR3 protein: CASSPRQLSSGNTIYF
V gene: TRBV5-1; J gene: TRBJ2-7; clone size: .; D gene: .; CDR3 DNA: TGCGCCAGCACCCCGGGGGTCCAAGCCTACGAGCAGTACTTC; CDR3 protein: CASTPGVQAYEQYF
V gene: TRBV7-3; J gene: TRBJ2-6; clone size: .; D gene: .; CDR3 DNA: TGTGCCAGCAGCCCCAACCACTCTGGGGCCAACGTCCTGACTTTC; CDR3 protein: CASSPNHSGANVLTF
V gene: TRBV6-5; J gene: TRBJ1-2; clone size: many; D gene: .; CDR3 DNA: TGTGCCACCCTTAGAGGGGCTGGCTATGGCTACACCTTC; CDR3 protein: CATLRGAGYGYTF
V gene: TRBV6-1; J gene: TRBJ1-1; clone size: few; D gene: .; CDR3 DNA: TGTGCCAGCAGTGAAGCGGCGCCGCGCATGAACACTGAAGCTTTCTTT; CDR3 protein: CASSEAAPRMNTEAFF
V gene: TRBV7-9; J gene: TRBJ1-6; clone size: many; D gene: TRBD1; CDR3 DNA: TGTGCCAGCAGCCCAGGGGGAGTCACCATCAATTCACCCCTCCACTTT; CDR3 protein: CASSPGGVTINSPLHF
V gene: TRBV7-9; J gene: TRBJ1-6; clone size: .; D gene: TRBD1; CDR3 DNA: TGTGCCAGCAGCTTCGGGACAGGTTCACCCCTCCACTTT; CDR3 protein: CASSFGTGSPLHF
V gene: TRBV7-7; J gene: TRBJ2-2; clone size: .; D gene: TRBD1; CDR3 DNA: TGTGCTAGCGCCGGGACAGGGGTCACCGGGGAGCTGTTTTTT; CDR3 protein: CASAGTGVTGELFF
V gene: TRBV14; J gene: TRBJ1-1; clone size: .; D gene: .; CDR3 DNA: TGTGCCAGCAGCCGAGGCCCCCACGTTGGCAATCAGCCCTTACCTGAGGCTGAAGCTTTCTTT; CDR3 protein: CASSRGPHVGNQPLPEAEAFF
V gene: TRBV29-1; J gene: TRBJ1-4; clone size: .; D gene: .; CDR3 DNA: TGCAGCGTTGCCCGGAGGAGTGCAACTAATGAAAAACTGTTTTTT; CDR3 protein: CSVARRSATNEKLFF
V gene: TRBV28; J gene: TRBJ1-2; clone size: few; D gene: TRBD1; CDR3 DNA: TGTGCCAGCACAAGCGACAGGGGGCGAGGTGGCTACACCTTC; CDR3 protein: CASTSDRGRGGYTF
V gene: TRBV2; J gene: TRBJ1-1; clone size: few; D gene: TRBD1; CDR3 DNA: TGTGCCAGCAACAACGCCGGGACAGCGAACACTGAAGCTTTCTTT; CDR3 protein: CASNNAGTANTEAFF
V gene: TRBV7-9; J gene: TRBJ1-2; clone size: .; D gene: TRBD1; CDR3 DNA: TGTGCCAGCAGCGAGGGACAGGGGGGCTATGGCTACACCTTC; CDR3 protein: CASSEGQGGYGYTF
V gene: TRBV29-1; J gene: TRBJ1-2; clone size: .; D gene: .; CDR3 DNA: TGCAGCGTTGCCGGCGCGGAAGGCTACACCTTC; CDR3 protein: CSVAGAEGYTF
V gene: TRBV5-1; J gene: TRBJ1-5; clone size: .; D gene: .; CDR3 DNA: TGCGCCAGCATCGAGGGGGTAGGAGGAGAGACCCAGCATTTT; CDR3 protein: CASIEGVGGETQHF
V gene: TRBV7-8; J gene: TRBJ1-6; clone size: many; D gene: TRBD1; CDR3 DNA: TGTGCCAGCAGCTTAAACCGGGACAGGGGGTCCAGAAATTCACCCCTCCACTTT; CDR3 protein: CASSLNRDRGSRNSPLHF
V gene: TRBV25-1; J gene: TRBJ1-4; clone size: .; D gene: .; CDR3 DNA: TGTGCCAGCAGCCCGAATAGGCAGGGAGGGGAACTGTTTTTT; CDR3 protein: CASSPNRQGGELFF
V gene: TRBV29-1; J gene: TRBJ1-1; clone size: .; D gene: .; CDR3 DNA: TGCAGCGTTGAGCATGTTGGAGCTTTCTTT; CDR3 protein: CSVEHVGAFF
V gene: TRBV7-6; J gene: TRBJ1-5; clone size: many; D gene: .; CDR3 DNA: TGTGCCAGCAGCTTAGGGGCGGATCAGCCCCAGCATTTT; CDR3 protein: CASSLGADQPQHF
V gene: TRBV20-1; J gene: TRBJ2-7; clone size: .; D gene: .; CDR3 DNA: TGCAGTGCTGAAGACCCAAGGAGCTCCTACGAGCAGTACTTC; CDR3 protein: CSAEDPRSSYEQYF
V gene: TRBV10-2; J gene: TRBJ1-1; clone size: .; D gene: .; CDR3 DNA: TGCGCCAGCAGTGAGCAGGGGTTGACTGAAGCTTTCTTT; CDR3 protein: CASSEQGLTEAFF
V gene: TRBV25-1; J gene: TRBJ1-3; clone size: many; D gene: .; CDR3 DNA: TGTGCCAGCAGTGGCCTACCCGCTTTCGGGGGAGTGTTAGGAAACACCATATATTTT; CDR3 protein: CASSGLPAFGGVLGNTIYF
V gene: TRBV5-1; J gene: TRBJ1-5; clone size: many; D gene: .; CDR3 DNA: TGCGCCAGCAGGCCAGACGGAGACTATCAGCCCCAGCATTTT; CDR3 protein: CASRPDGDYQPQHF
V gene: TRBV10-1; J gene: TRBJ2-5; clone size: .; D gene: .; CDR3 DNA: TGCGCCAGCAGTGAGTCGTTCACGGAGGGGGAGACCCAGTACTTC; CDR3 protein: CASSESFTEGETQYF
V gene: TRBV10-3; J gene: TRBJ2-7; clone size: .; D gene: .; CDR3 DNA: TGTGCCCTTAGGAGTCCGATCTCCTACGAGCAGTACTTC; CDR3 protein: CALRSPISYEQYF
V gene: TRBV5-1; J gene: TRBJ1-2; clone size: .; D gene: .; CDR3 DNA: TGCGCCAGCAGCGTGGACGGTTTTACCTTC; CDR3 protein: CASSVDGFTF
V gene: TRBV5-4; J gene: TRBJ1-1; clone size: .; D gene: .; CDR3 DNA: TGTGCCAGCAGCCTCTCGGTCTTTCCGAACACTGAAGCTTTCTTT; CDR3 protein: CASSLSVFPNTEAFF
V gene: TRBV5-1; J gene: TRBJ2-6; clone size: .; D gene: .; CDR3 DNA: TGCGCCAGCAGCTTGGTGGGGCGATCTGGGGCCAACGTCCTGACTTTC; CDR3 protein: CASSLVGRSGANVLTF
V gene: TRBV28; J gene: TRBJ1-1; clone size: .; D gene: .; CDR3 DNA: TGTGCCACCGAGAGGGGAAGGAACACTGAAGCTTTCTTT; CDR3 protein: CATERGRNTEAFF
V gene: TRBV12-3/TRBV12-4; J gene: TRBJ1-5; clone size: .; D gene: .; CDR3 DNA: TGTGCCAGCACCGAGCAGGGTGCGGCCCAGCCCCAGCATTTT; CDR3 protein: CASTEQGAAQPQHF
V gene: TRBV5-1; J gene: TRBJ2-3; clone size: many; D gene: TRBD2; CDR3 DNA: TGCGCCAGCAGCCGAAGGACTAGCGGAACTAGCACAGATACGCAGTATTTT; CDR3 protein: CASSRRTSGTSTDTQYF
V gene: TRBV7-9; J gene: TRBJ2-7; clone size: many; D gene: TRBD1; CDR3 DNA: TGTGCCAGCAGCTTGGGGACAGGGTCCTACGAGCAGTACTTC; CDR3 protein: CASSLGTGSYEQYF
V gene: TRBV7-9; J gene: TRBJ1-6; clone size: .; D gene: .; CDR3 DNA: TGTGCCAGCAGCCGGTACGGAACAGGGTTTTCACCCCTCCACTTT; CDR3 protein: CASSRYGTGFSPLHF
V gene: TRBV25-1; J gene: TRBJ2-5; clone size: .; D gene: TRBD1; CDR3 DNA: TGTGCCAGCAGTGGGACAGGATTTGAGGAGACCCAGTACTTC; CDR3 protein: CASSGTGFEETQYF
V gene: TRBV29-1; J gene: TRBJ1-2; clone size: .; D gene: TRBD1; CDR3 DNA: TGCAGCGTTGAAGACCGGGACAGGGGAGGCTACACCTTC; CDR3 protein: CSVEDRDRGGYTF
V gene: TRBV24-1; J gene: TRBJ1-1; clone size: many; D gene: .; CDR3 DNA: TGTGCCACCAGTGAGAAGGAGAACACTGAAGCTTTCTTT; CDR3 protein: CATSEKENTEAFF
V gene: TRBV15; J gene: TRBJ2-1; clone size: .; D gene: .; CDR3 DNA: TGTGCCACCAGCAGCCCAAGTCGGGTTATTCCCCACCAGTTCTTC; CDR3 protein: CATSSPSRVIPHQFF
V gene: TRBV29-1; J gene: TRBJ2-6; clone size: once; D gene: .; CDR3 DNA: TGCAGCGTCCTGATGGGGACAGGGGCCAACGTCCTGACTTTC; CDR3 protein: CSVLMGTGANVLTF
V gene: TRBV7-9; J gene: TRBJ2-7; clone size: few; D gene: TRBD1; CDR3 DNA: TGTGCCAGCAGCTTAGTGGAGTGGGGACAGATGAGCTCCTACGAGCAGTACTTC; CDR3 protein: CASSLVEWGQMSSYEQYF
V gene: TRBV10-1; J gene: TRBJ2-5; clone size: many; D gene: .; CDR3 DNA: TGCGCCAGCAGTGAGTCGATGGGAGAGACCCAGTACTTC; CDR3 protein: CASSESMGETQYF
V gene: TRBV15; J gene: TRBJ1-3; clone size: few; D gene: .; CDR3 DNA: TGTGCCACCAGCAGAGATCGAAGTCCAGCAGGAAACACCATATATTTT; CDR3 protein: CATSRDRSPAGNTIYF
V gene: TRBV20-1; J gene: TRBJ2-5; clone size: many; D gene: .; CDR3 DNA: TGCAGTGCTAGAGAGGAGGGGGGCCAAGAGACCCAGTACTTC; CDR3 protein: CSAREEGGQETQYF
V gene: TRBV5-1; J gene: TRBJ2-7; clone size: many; D gene: .; CDR3 DNA: TGCGCCAGCAGCGGACTCGACTTCTACGAGCAGTACTTC; CDR3 protein: CASSGLDFYEQYF
V gene: TRBV7-3; J gene: TRBJ2-1; clone size: .; D gene: .; CDR3 DNA: TGCGCCAGCAGCCAAGCCTATGGGGCGGCGAGGAATGAGCAGTTCTTC; CDR3 protein: CASSQAYGAARNEQFF
V gene: TRBV9; J gene: TRBJ2-7; clone size: many; D gene: TRBD1; CDR3 DNA: TGTGCCAGCAGCCCGCGGACAGGGGGTGGGCTTAGGTCCTACGAGCAGTACTTC; CDR3 protein: CASSPRTGGGLRSYEQYF
V gene: TRBV10-2; J gene: TRBJ2-7; clone size: .; D gene: TRBD1; CDR3 DNA: TGCGCCAGCTCCCTCCCTGGACAGGGGGGCTACGAGCAGTACTTC; CDR3 protein: CASSLPGQGGYEQYF
V gene: TRBV15; J gene: TRBJ2-3; clone size: .; D gene: .; CDR3 DNA: TGTGCCACCAGCAGTACCGGAACGACAGATACGCAGTATTTT; CDR3 protein: CATSSTGTTDTQYF
V gene: TRBV5-8; J gene: TRBJ2-7; clone size: many; D gene: .; CDR3 DNA: TGTGCCAGCAGCTCAGGGTGGGGGTACGAGCAGTACTTC; CDR3 protein: CASSSGWGYEQYF
V gene: TRBV7-8; J gene: TRBJ2-7; clone size: many; D gene: TRBD1; CDR3 DNA: TGTGCCAGCAGCTTAGATTTAGGGACAGGTTTCTACGAGCAGTACTTC; CDR3 protein: CASSLDLGTGFYEQYF